The clone carrying this T cell receptor beta chain was observed once. As yet, its antigen is unknown. The sorted conventional CD4+ T cells were CD25-low and CD127-high, with genomic DNA sequenced. The data originate from a study of regulatory and conventional T cells in RAG deficiency. Study-level findings and limits: These Omenn syndrome Treg sorts may hold peripherally activated cells instead. Omenn syndrome and CID/AS patients had 80 to 100-fold fewer unique Treg TCR beta sequences, versus roughly 10-fold elsewhere. Patient subsets had shorter CDR3s; Omenn Treg-Tconv overlap exceeded 80%.

Losses at the gene ends were 8 bases for V and 8 bases for J; bases not matched to a gene: 14. Per the germline V gene, CDR1 is SGHTA and CDR2 is FQGNSA. The CDR3 covers 14 residues. Clones were read by immunoSEQ multiplex PCR, and TCRdb kept only the in-frame ones, dropping some. This table has tens of thousands of clones, just under 90% appearing once. The sample was also reused in another study, on regulatory T cells. In that study: The PCR used 52 TRBV and 13 TRBJ primers. Skewed V and J usage and few unique V-J pairs marked patient repertoires, most in Tregs.

Sequenced material: CD4+ effector T cells sorted from blood. The clonotype comes from a human donor in good health. This chain links TRBV7-2 with TRBJ1-2, with 7 bases matching TRBD1. CDR3 region: CASWRGTAPIGYTF. CDR3 bases: TGTGCCAGCTGGAGAGGGACAGCTCCTATCGGCTACACCTTC.